This TCR beta chain was found in a study of blood T cell repertoires in COVID-19. Germline V gene sequence: CDR1 SGDLS, CDR2 YYNGEE. CDR3 length: 15 residues. The ends were cut back, 0 bases at V and 1 base at J, with 10 bases in the middle. Libraries were prepared by immunoSEQ multiplex PCR; TCRdb keeps only in-frame clonotypes and omits some of them. The sample has roughly 70,000 clones, roughly 87% seen once; the top ten hold under 0.6%. The sample was peripheral blood. The origin of this receptor is a man aged 45 to 65 with COVID-19, enrolled during active disease. V gene TRBV9 combines with J gene TRBJ1-1; unclear D gene. The CDR3: CASSVGLLPNTEAFF. The CDR3 DNA reads TGTGCCAGCAGCGTAGGTCTTCTCCCGAACACTGAAGCTTTCTTT. The complete variable domain, with remaining parts taken from reference TRBV9 and TRBJ1-1, reads DSGVTQTPKHLITATGQRVTLRCSPRSGDLSVYWYQQSLDQGLQFLIQYYNGEERAKGNILERFSAQQFPDLHSELNLSSLELGDSALYFCASSVGLLPNTEAFFGQGTRLTVV.